The present TCR beta chain was sequenced within a study of identical twins. Notes on the study in general: Because invariant MAIT and iNKT cells could be present, zero-insertion analyses could be partly confounded.

This clonotype was seen repeatedly, ten times or more. Its cognate antigen is unknown. In TCRdb, the 5' RACE reads were re-called with MiXCR into one record per CDR3 protein. The data contain 500,000 to 550,000 distinct CDR3 sequences, about 20% of them singletons. The V gene's germline CDR1 is ENHRY and CDR2 SYGVKD. This CDR3 region has 11 residues. Trimming took off 11 bases at V and 7 bases at J, with 12 bases between the two ends. The same specimen was also included in a second study, on T cells expressing NK-cell markers.

The chain couples TRBV10-3 to TRBJ2-1, with a weak D call TRBD2 (6 bases). The sequenced sample consisted of CD4+ T cells sorted from blood. This TCR came from a young woman in good health. DNA for the CDR3: TGTGCCTTCGGGACTGGGAATGAGCAGTTCTTC. It encodes CAFGTGNEQFF.